Sequencing of this T cell receptor (beta chain) was carried out in a study of control samples from healthy donors and cancer patients. Trimming cost V 9 bases and J 1 base; bases outside gene matches: 5. Germline V gene sequence: CDR1 KGHDR, CDR2 SFDVKD. The CDR3 has 14 residues. The method was immunoSEQ multiplex PCR; TCRdb's version includes in-frame clones alone and lacks a portion of them. The table shows about 140,000 clones, with 91% occurring only once. Sequenced material: blood. The clonotype comes from a man between 18 and 35 years old in good health. The gene calls are TRBV24-1 and TRBJ1-5; 7 nucleotides agree with TRBD1. The DNA of the CDR3 is TGTGCCACCGGGACAGAGATAAGCAATCAGCCCCAGCATTTT. Its translation is CATGTEISNQPQHF.